This is a list of T cell receptor beta chains from one sample in a study of cytomegalovirus exposure and HLA in healthy donors. Data came from immunoSEQ multiplex PCR; TCRdb stores just in-frame clones and leaves some out. The sample contains about 280,000 clones, 85% to 90% of which appear only once. Sequenced: PBMCs. Receptor source: a woman between 18 and 30 years old in good health and CMV-seronegative. Both conserved end residues are part of each CDR3. The D gene is left open where the match is weak. Expanded clones get a size class; other rows say once, few or many, or leave the size out.

TRBJ1-2,.,TRBD1,TRBV5-1,TGCGCCAGCAGCTTCGACAGGGGACTCCCTGATGGCTACACCTTC,CASSFDRGLPDGYTF
TRBJ1-1,.,TRBD1,TRBV4-1,TGCGCCAGCAGCCTTCGACAGGGGGCTAAGGATGAAGCTTTCTTT,CASSLRQGAKDEAFF
TRBJ2-1,.,TRBD1,TRBV5-1,TGCGCCAGCAGCCGAACGACGACAGGGAGACAGATCTACAATGAGCAGTTCTTC,CASSRTTTGRQIYNEQFF
TRBJ2-3,.,.,TRBV10-2,TGCGCCAGCAGTGAGCGCAGGCGCACAGATACGCAGTATTTT,CASSERRRTDTQYF
TRBJ1-1,.,TRBD1,TRBV11-1,TGTGCCAGCAGCTTAGCTGGGACAGCCCCCACTGAAGCTTTCTTT,CASSLAGTAPTEAFF
TRBJ2-7,.,.,TRBV5-6,TGTGCCAGCAGCTTGAAGGGGGGGAGGGCCTACGAGCAGTACTTC,CASSLKGGRAYEQYF
TRBJ2-5,.,.,TRBV25-1,TGTGCCAGCAGTGAATTCAGAACAGCCCAAGAGACCCAGTACTTC,CASSEFRTAQETQYF
TRBJ2-7,.,TRBD2,TRBV7-2,TGTGCCAGCAGCCCTAGGAGCGGGGTATCCTACGAGCAGTACTTC,CASSPRSGVSYEQYF
TRBJ1-4,.,.,TRBV5-1,TGCGCCAGCAGCTACGGACAGCTTAATGAAAAACTGTTTTTT,CASSYGQLNEKLFF
TRBJ1-2,.,.,TRBV2,TGTGCCAGCAGTGATCCTCCAGATAACTATGGCTACACCTTC,CASSDPPDNYGYTF
TRBJ1-5,.,.,TRBV9,TGTGCCAGCAGCGGGGGCCCCCATAGCAATCAGCCCCAGCTTTTT,CASSGGPHSNQPQLF
TRBJ2-3,once,TRBD2,TRBV18,TGTGCCAGCTCACCAAGTTCGGGACTAGCGATGGGGATCACAGATACGCAGTATTTT,CASSPSSGLAMGITDTQYF
TRBJ2-7,.,TRBD1,TRBV7-2,TGTGCCAGCAGCCGATCGGGACAGAACTACGAGCAGTACTTC,CASSRSGQNYEQYF
TRBJ2-6,.,.,TRBV7-2,TGTGCCAGCAGCTTAGCGGGCGCAGGGACTCCCTCTGGGGCCAACGTCCTGACTTTC,CASSLAGAGTPSGANVLTF
TRBJ2-1,.,TRBD2,TRBV15,TGTGCCACCAGCGTCGGACTAGCGGGGGGGAGCTCCTACAATGAGCAGTTCTTC,CATSVGLAGGSSYNEQFF
TRBJ2-2,.,TRBD1,TRBV25-1,TGTGCCAGCAGTGATACGAGGGGACAGGGGCACACCGGGGAGCTGTTTTTT,CASSDTRGQGHTGELFF
TRBJ2-7,.,TRBD2,TRBV5-1,TGCGCCAGCAGCTTATTCCCGGGACTAGTTCAGGAGCAGTACTTC,CASSLFPGLVQEQYF
TRBJ1-5,.,.,TRBV11-2,TGTGCCAGCAGCCTCTGGGGGGGGAATCAGCCCCAGCATTTT,CASSLWGGNQPQHF
TRBJ1-3,.,.,TRBV5-8,TGTGCCAGCAGCTTGGAGGAAGGTGGGAGCGGAAACACCACATATTTT,CASSLEEGGSGNTTYF
TRBJ2-7,.,.,TRBV13,TGTGCCAGCAGCCACGGGACAACTCATTCCTACGAGCAGTACTTC,CASSHGTTHSYEQYF
TRBJ1-2,.,.,TRBV2,TGTGCCAATCGACAGGATCCTAACTATAGACGAGGCTACACCTTC,CANRQDPNYRRGYTF
TRBJ2-1,.,.,TRBV2,TGTGCCAGCAGTGATTACTCGCCAGAGCAGTTCTTC,CASSDYSPEQFF
TRBJ1-4,.,.,TRBV13,TGTGCCAGCAGCCCACCCAGGGGAGAGGGTAATGAAAAACTGTTTTTT,CASSPPRGEGNEKLFF
TRBJ1-6,.,.,TRBV12-2,TGTGCAAGTCGCCCCCCAGATTCACCCCTCCACTTT,CASRPPDSPLHF
TRBJ1-1,.,.,TRBV18,TGTGCCAGCTCACCAATGGGCCCAGCTACTGAAGCTTTCTTT,CASSPMGPATEAFF
TRBJ2-5,.,.,TRBV27,TGTGCCAGCAGTAAAACCTCCGGGGACTGGGGGACCCAGTACTTC,CASSKTSGDWGTQYF
TRBJ2-1,.,TRBD2,TRBV11-1,TGTGCCAGCAGCTACGTGGGGGGGTACAATGAGCAGTTCTTC,CASSYVGGYNEQFF
TRBJ1-3,.,.,TRBV11-2,TGTGCCAGCAAAAGTATCGGGGGTTACTCTGGAAACACCATATATTTT,CASKSIGGYSGNTIYF
TRBJ1-2,.,TRBD1,TRBV7-9,TGTGCCAGCAGCACTCGACAGGGTGCATGGTTAGGCTACACCTTC,CASSTRQGAWLGYTF
TRBJ2-1,.,TRBD2,TRBV6-5,TGTGCCAGCAGTTACGGGGCTAGCGGGGGGTATAGTGAGCAGTTCTTC,CASSYGASGGYSEQFF
TRBJ2-7,.,.,TRBV19,TGTGCCAGTAGTCCCCGGCGGGACGGATCCTACGAGCAGTACTTC,CASSPRRDGSYEQYF
TRBJ1-2,.,.,TRBV7-9,TGTGCCAGCAGCTTTAGTTACAGATCTAACTATGGCTACACCTTC,CASSFSYRSNYGYTF
TRBJ1-5,.,.,TRBV11-2,TGTGCCAGCAGCTTAGATCCAGGGATTGGGCAGCCCCAGCATTTT,CASSLDPGIGQPQHF
TRBJ2-1,.,TRBD2,TRBV7-2,TGTGCCAGCAGCTTAGCGCTAGCGGGGTCCAATGAGCAGTTCTTC,CASSLALAGSNEQFF
TRBJ1-1,.,TRBD1,TRBV7-9,TGTGCCAGCAGCTTAGGAGGACAGGGTGCTGAAGCTTTCTTT,CASSLGGQGAEAFF
TRBJ1-5,.,TRBD1,TRBV19,TGTGCCAGTAGATACAGGGGAGACGGTCAGCCCCAGCATTTT,CASRYRGDGQPQHF
TRBJ1-4,.,.,TRBV2,TGTGCCAGCGTACGGGGGGCCCAAAGGGAAAAACTGTTTTTT,CASVRGAQREKLFF
TRBJ2-1,.,TRBD2,TRBV27,TGTGCCAGCAGTTCGGGACTAGCGGGGTACAATGAGCAGTTCTTC,CASSSGLAGYNEQFF
TRBJ2-5,.,.,TRBV2,TGTGCCAGCAGTGGACCGGGGAGGCAAGAGACCCAGTACTTC,CASSGPGRQETQYF
TRBJ1-2,once,.,TRBV6-5,TGTGCCAGCAGCTTGACGCACCCCTCGGGAGGCTACACCTTC,CASSLTHPSGGYTF